The rows below give T cell receptor beta chains drawn from one sample of a study of shared clonotypes between healthy human individuals. The repertoire was sequenced with immunoSEQ multiplex PCR; TCRdb's copy has only in-frame clones and lacks some. The sample includes about 2.4 million clones, roughly nine tenths seen only once; the top ten take over 0.12%. The sequencing sample was made of naive CD4+ T cells sorted from blood. These receptors were obtained from a man between 18 and 29 years old in good health. CDR3s include the opening cysteine and the closing phenylalanine or tryptophan. A D gene is named only where the DNA matches it firmly. The size of a clone is reported for some rows only, either as once, few or many, or as a class for expanded clones.

clone_size,d_call,j_call,v_call,cdr3_nt,cdr3_aa
few,.,TRBJ1-1,TRBV30,TGTGCCTGGAGCTCCCCGGGTCGGGCGGAAGCTTTCTTT,CAWSSPGRAEAFF
.,TRBD1,TRBJ1-6,TRBV2,TGTGCCAGCAGTGGAGGACAGGGCTATAATTCACCCCTCCACTTT,CASSGGQGYNSPLHF
.,.,TRBJ1-5,TRBV2,TGTGCCAGCGACAGGACCCATAGCAATCAGCCCCAGCATTTT,CASDRTHSNQPQHF
.,TRBD1,TRBJ1-6,TRBV19,TGTGCCAGTAGTGATGACACCGGGACAGTCAATTCACCCCTCCACTTT,CASSDDTGTVNSPLHF
once,.,TRBJ1-5,TRBV18,TGTGCCAGCTCACCAAACGGGGAAATCCAGCCCCAGCATTTT,CASSPNGEIQPQHF
few,.,TRBJ1-5,TRBV7-2,TGTGCCAGCAGCTTAGGACCGAGCAATCAGCCCCAGCATTTT,CASSLGPSNQPQHF
.,.,TRBJ1-1,TRBV10-3,TGTGCCATCAGTAAACAGGAAAGAGGGACTGAAGCTTTCTTT,CAISKQERGTEAFF
.,.,TRBJ2-7,TRBV28,TGTGCCAGCAGTTTATGGAGGAGGGGGCTGGACGAGCAGTACTTC,CASSLWRRGLDEQYF
.,.,TRBJ2-1,TRBV4-1,TGCGCCAGCAGCCATGCCGGGACCGCTTCCTACAATGAGCAGTTCTTC,CASSHAGTASYNEQFF
.,.,TRBJ2-1,TRBV18,TGTGCCAGCTCACCACCTATAGGGAGCTCCTACAATGAGCAGTTCTTC,CASSPPIGSSYNEQFF
.,TRBD2,TRBJ2-5,TRBV11-2,TGTGCCAGCAGCTTAGGGCTAGCGGGGAGGGAGACCCAGTACTTC,CASSLGLAGRETQYF
.,TRBD2,TRBJ2-3,TRBV4-2,TGTGCCAGCAGCCAGGTACTAGCGGGGCTTAGGGATACGCAGTATTTT,CASSQVLAGLRDTQYF